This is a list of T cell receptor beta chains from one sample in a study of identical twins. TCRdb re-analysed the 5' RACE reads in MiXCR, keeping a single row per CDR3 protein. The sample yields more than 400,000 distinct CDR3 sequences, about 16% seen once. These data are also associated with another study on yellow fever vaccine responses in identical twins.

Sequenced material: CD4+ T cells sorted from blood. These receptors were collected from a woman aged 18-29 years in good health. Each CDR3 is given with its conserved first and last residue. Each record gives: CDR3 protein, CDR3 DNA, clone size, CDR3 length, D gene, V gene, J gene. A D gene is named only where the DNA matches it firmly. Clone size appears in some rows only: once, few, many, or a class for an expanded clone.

CDR3aa: CASNSRRSSTDTQYF
CDR3nt: TGTGCCAGCAACTCTCGAAGATCAAGCACAGATACGCAGTATTTT
abundance: .
len: 15
d_gene: .
v_gene: TRBV4-2
j_gene: TRBJ2-3

CDR3aa: CATASGDANNYGYTF
CDR3nt: TGTGCCACTGCGTCGGGGGACGCAAATAACTATGGCTACACCTTC
abundance: .
len: 15
d_gene: .
v_gene: TRBV27
j_gene: TRBJ1-2

CDR3aa: CASSLGVGRGDTQYF
CDR3nt: TGTGCCAGCAGCTTAGGGGTAGGGCGGGGAGATACGCAGTATTTT
abundance: few
len: 15
d_gene: .
v_gene: TRBV11-2
j_gene: TRBJ2-3

CDR3aa: CSAPPGDRPTGVLFF
CDR3nt: TGCAGTGCACCGCCCGGGGACAGACCCACCGGGGTGCTGTTTTTT
abundance: .
len: 15
d_gene: TRBD1
v_gene: TRBV20-1
j_gene: TRBJ2-2

CDR3aa: CASSREKSYNSPLHF
CDR3nt: TGTGCCAGCAGTAGAGAGAAAAGCTATAATTCACCCCTCCACTTT
abundance: few
len: 15
d_gene: .
v_gene: TRBV2
j_gene: TRBJ1-6

CDR3aa: CAISWTSGRENEQFF
CDR3nt: TGTGCCATCAGTTGGACTAGCGGGAGAGAGAATGAGCAGTTCTTC
abundance: many
len: 15
d_gene: TRBD2
v_gene: TRBV10-3
j_gene: TRBJ2-1

CDR3aa: CASSDSTPGGPSDTQYF
CDR3nt: TGTGCCAGCAGTGATTCGACTCCGGGGGGGCCGTCAGATACGCAGTATTTT
abundance: few
len: 17
d_gene: TRBD2
v_gene: TRBV25-1
j_gene: TRBJ2-3

CDR3aa: CSVAGGYGYGYTF
CDR3nt: TGCAGCGTTGCTGGGGGGTATGGCTATGGCTACACCTTC
abundance: .
len: 13
d_gene: .
v_gene: TRBV29-1
j_gene: TRBJ1-2

CDR3aa: CASSLEGQAYNEQFF
CDR3nt: TGTGCCAGCAGCTTAGAGGGACAGGCATACAATGAGCAGTTCTTC
abundance: few
len: 15
d_gene: TRBD1
v_gene: TRBV11-2
j_gene: TRBJ2-1

CDR3aa: CASSQQTSGDNEQFF
CDR3nt: TGTGCCAGCAGCCAACAGACTAGCGGGGACAATGAGCAGTTCTTC
abundance: once
len: 15
d_gene: TRBD2
v_gene: TRBV4-2
j_gene: TRBJ2-1

CDR3aa: CASSSPGGRDTGELFF
CDR3nt: TGTGCCAGCAGTTCCCCGGGGGGCAGAGACACCGGGGAGCTGTTTTTT
abundance: few
len: 16
d_gene: .
v_gene: TRBV28
j_gene: TRBJ2-2

CDR3aa: CASSPAGQSGANVLTF
CDR3nt: TGTGCCAGCAGTCCGGCCGGGCAGTCTGGGGCCAACGTCCTGACTTTC
abundance: few
len: 16
d_gene: .
v_gene: TRBV12-3/TRBV12-4
j_gene: TRBJ2-6

CDR3aa: CASSPSGWGQGAVGTDTQYF
CDR3nt: TGTGCCAGCAGTCCCTCGGGTTGGGGACAGGGGGCGGTTGGCACAGATACGCAGTATTTT
abundance: .
len: 20
d_gene: TRBD1
v_gene: TRBV27
j_gene: TRBJ2-3

CDR3aa: CASSFPGANQPQHF
CDR3nt: TGTGCCAGCAGTTTTCCTGGGGCCAATCAGCCCCAGCATTTT
abundance: .
len: 14
d_gene: .
v_gene: TRBV12-3/TRBV12-4
j_gene: TRBJ1-5

CDR3aa: CATSDPDSPPGTQYF
CDR3nt: TGTGCCACCAGTGATCCAGACAGCCCGCCAGGGACCCAGTACTTC
abundance: few
len: 15
d_gene: .
v_gene: TRBV24-1
j_gene: TRBJ2-5

CDR3aa: CASKREGGGELFF
CDR3nt: TGTGCCAGCAAACGGGAGGGAGGCGGGGAGCTGTTTTTT
abundance: .
len: 13
d_gene: TRBD2
v_gene: TRBV2
j_gene: TRBJ2-2

CDR3aa: CASGFRELETQYF
CDR3nt: TGTGCTAGTGGTTTCAGGGAGCTAGAGACCCAGTACTTC
abundance: .
len: 13
d_gene: .
v_gene: TRBV12-5
j_gene: TRBJ2-5

CDR3aa: CSVARGYEQYF
CDR3nt: TGCAGCGTTGCGAGGGGGTACGAGCAGTACTTC
abundance: .
len: 11
d_gene: .
v_gene: TRBV29-1
j_gene: TRBJ2-7

CDR3aa: CASTERPSGSSDTQYF
CDR3nt: TGTGCCAGCACCGAGCGGCCTAGCGGGAGTAGTGATACGCAGTATTTT
abundance: .
len: 16
d_gene: TRBD2
v_gene: TRBV27
j_gene: TRBJ2-3

CDR3aa: CASSRGQLFMNTEAFF
CDR3nt: TGTGCCAGCAGCAGGGGACAGCTTTTCATGAACACTGAAGCTTTCTTT
abundance: few
len: 16
d_gene: TRBD1
v_gene: TRBV5-8
j_gene: TRBJ1-1

CDR3aa: CASSLSSGGAQTQYF
CDR3nt: TGTGCCAGCAGTTTGAGTAGCGGGGGGGCGCAGACCCAGTACTTC
abundance: many
len: 15
d_gene: TRBD2
v_gene: TRBV12-3/TRBV12-4
j_gene: TRBJ2-5

CDR3aa: CASGRDGEKYGYTF
CDR3nt: TGTGCCAGCGGCCGGGACGGAGAAAAATATGGCTACACCTTC
abundance: .
len: 14
d_gene: .
v_gene: TRBV27
j_gene: TRBJ1-2

CDR3aa: CASSPLVPGPTGELFF
CDR3nt: TGTGCCAGCTCACCACTGGTTCCGGGTCCCACCGGGGAGCTGTTTTTT
abundance: .
len: 16
d_gene: .
v_gene: TRBV18
j_gene: TRBJ2-2

CDR3aa: CASSPSLRLNTEAFF
CDR3nt: TGTGCCAGCAGCCCTAGCCTGAGATTGAACACTGAAGCTTTCTTT
abundance: few
len: 15
d_gene: .
v_gene: TRBV7-9
j_gene: TRBJ1-1

CDR3aa: CASLSGRFSYNEQFF
CDR3nt: TGTGCCAGCCTAAGCGGGAGGTTCTCCTACAATGAGCAGTTCTTC
abundance: .
len: 15
d_gene: TRBD2
v_gene: TRBV28
j_gene: TRBJ2-1

CDR3aa: CATSRRLAGGTYNEQFF
CDR3nt: TGTGCCACCAGCAGAAGGTTGGCGGGAGGGACATACAATGAGCAGTTCTTC
abundance: few
len: 17
d_gene: TRBD2
v_gene: TRBV15
j_gene: TRBJ2-1

CDR3aa: CASRGGLNTGELFF
CDR3nt: TGTGCCAGCAGAGGAGGGTTGAACACCGGGGAGCTGTTTTTT
abundance: many
len: 14
d_gene: .
v_gene: TRBV12-3/TRBV12-4
j_gene: TRBJ2-2